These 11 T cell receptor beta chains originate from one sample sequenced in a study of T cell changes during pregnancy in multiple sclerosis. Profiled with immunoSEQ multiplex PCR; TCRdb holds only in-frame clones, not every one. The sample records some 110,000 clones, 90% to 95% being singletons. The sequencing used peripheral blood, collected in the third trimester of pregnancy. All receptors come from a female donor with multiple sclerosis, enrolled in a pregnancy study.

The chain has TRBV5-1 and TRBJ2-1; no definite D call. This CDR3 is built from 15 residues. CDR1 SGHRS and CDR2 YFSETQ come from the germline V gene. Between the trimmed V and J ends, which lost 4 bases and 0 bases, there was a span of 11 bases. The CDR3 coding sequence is TGCGCCAGCAGCAGCGTAAGTAGCTCCTACAATGAGCAGTTCTTC. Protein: CASSSVSSSYNEQFF. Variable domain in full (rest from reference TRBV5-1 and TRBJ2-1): KAGVTQTPRYLIKTRGQQVTLSCSPISGHRSVSWYQQTPGQGLQFLFEYFSETQRNKGNFPGRFSGRQFSNSRSEMNVSTLELGDSALYLCASSSVSSSYNEQFFGPGTRLTVL.

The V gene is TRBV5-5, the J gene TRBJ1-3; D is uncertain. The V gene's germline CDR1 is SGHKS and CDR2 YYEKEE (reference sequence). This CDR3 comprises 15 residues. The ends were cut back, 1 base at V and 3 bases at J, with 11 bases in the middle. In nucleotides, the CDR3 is TGTGCCAGCAGCTTGTCGCTGGGAGGTGGAAACACCATATATTTT. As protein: CASSLSLGGGNTIYF.

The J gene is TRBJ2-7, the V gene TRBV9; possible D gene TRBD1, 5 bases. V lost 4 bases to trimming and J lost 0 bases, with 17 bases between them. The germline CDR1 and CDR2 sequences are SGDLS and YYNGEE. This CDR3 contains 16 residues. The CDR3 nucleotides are TGTGCCAGCAGCCCCTCCCATGGGGCAAGCTCCTACGAGCAGTACTTC. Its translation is CASSPSHGASSYEQYF. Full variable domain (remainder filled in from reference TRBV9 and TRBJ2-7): DSGVTQTPKHLITATGQRVTLRCSPRSGDLSVYWYQQSLDQGLQFLIQYYNGEERAKGNILERFSAQQFPDLHSELNLSSLELGDSALYFCASSPSHGASSYEQYFGPGTRLTVT.

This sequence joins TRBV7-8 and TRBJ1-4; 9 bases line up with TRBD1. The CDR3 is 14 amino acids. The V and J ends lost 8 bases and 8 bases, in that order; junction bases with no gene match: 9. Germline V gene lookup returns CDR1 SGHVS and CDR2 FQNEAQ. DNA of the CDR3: TGTGCCAGCTCGAACAGGGGGCGAGGGGAAAAACTGTTTTTT. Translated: CASSNRGRGEKLFF.

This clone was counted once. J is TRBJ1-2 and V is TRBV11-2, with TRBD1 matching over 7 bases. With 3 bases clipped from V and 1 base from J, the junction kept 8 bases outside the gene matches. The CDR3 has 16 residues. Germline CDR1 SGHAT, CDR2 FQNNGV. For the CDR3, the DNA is TGTGCCAGCAGCTTTTCAGAGGGGGCTCATAACTATGGCTACACCTTC. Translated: CASSFSEGAHNYGYTF.

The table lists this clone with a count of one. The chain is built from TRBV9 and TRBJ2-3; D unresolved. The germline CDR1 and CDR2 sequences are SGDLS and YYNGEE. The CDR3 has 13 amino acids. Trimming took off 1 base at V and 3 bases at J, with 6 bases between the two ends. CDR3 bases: TGTGCCAGCAGCGTACGCGAGACAGATACGCAGTATTTT. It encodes CASSVRETDTQYF.

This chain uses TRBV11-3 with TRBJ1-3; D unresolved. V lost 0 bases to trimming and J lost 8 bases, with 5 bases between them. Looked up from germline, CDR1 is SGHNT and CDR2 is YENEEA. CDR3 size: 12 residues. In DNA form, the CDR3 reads TGTGCCAGCAGCTTAGAAGGAGACACCATATATTTT. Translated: CASSLEGDTIYF.

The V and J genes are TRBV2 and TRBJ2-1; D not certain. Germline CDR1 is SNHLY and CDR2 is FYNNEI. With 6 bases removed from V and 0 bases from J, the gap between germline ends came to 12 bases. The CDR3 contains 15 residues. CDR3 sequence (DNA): TGTGCCAGCAGCCCCGACTCGAGCTCCTACAATGAGCAGTTCTTC. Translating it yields CASSPDSSSYNEQFF.

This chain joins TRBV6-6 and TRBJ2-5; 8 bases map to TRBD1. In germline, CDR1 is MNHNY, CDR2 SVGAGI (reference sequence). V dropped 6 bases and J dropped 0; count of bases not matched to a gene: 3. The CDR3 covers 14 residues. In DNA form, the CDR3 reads TGTGCCAGCAGCCCACAGGGGGACCAAGAGACCCAGTACTTC. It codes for CASSPQGDQETQYF.

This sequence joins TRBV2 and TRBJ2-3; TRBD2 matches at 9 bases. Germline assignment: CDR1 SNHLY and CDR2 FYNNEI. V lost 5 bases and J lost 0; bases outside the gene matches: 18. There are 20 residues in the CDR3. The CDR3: CASSRPSTSGPRLSTDTQYF. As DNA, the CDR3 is TGTGCCAGCAGTCGCCCCAGCACTAGCGGGCCCCGCCTTAGCACAGATACGCAGTATTTT.

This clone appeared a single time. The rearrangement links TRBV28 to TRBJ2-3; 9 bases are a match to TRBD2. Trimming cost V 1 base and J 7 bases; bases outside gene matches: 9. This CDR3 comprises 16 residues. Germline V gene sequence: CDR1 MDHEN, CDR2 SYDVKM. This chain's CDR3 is CASSLSPSGVPNTQYF. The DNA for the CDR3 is TGTGCCAGCAGTTTATCCCCTAGCGGGGTTCCGAATACGCAGTATTTT.